This T cell receptor (beta chain) was captured by sequencing in a study of T cell responses to AZD1222 COVID-19 vaccine. With regard to this clone: Antigen unknown.

Generated by immunoSEQ multiplex PCR, the TCRdb table keeps only in-frame clones and is missing some. The table shows over 120,000 clones, with approximately 92% occurring only once. Study-wide findings and caveats: Of spike-specific TCRs, nearly half reportedly target regions left unmutated in variants. Vaccine-associated CD4 TCRs ranged over spike, dominating at 160-218 and 743-854. Females made up more of the donors, who were largely white British, and clonal diversity may have come out too low. Increases in Spike-specific TCR breadth and depth were seen after two AZD1222 doses.

This sequence originates from an adult who received the AZD1222 COVID-19 vaccine. The sample here was peripheral blood, taken 28 days after the second AZD1222 dose.

CDR3 sequence: CASSFPGVRNEQYF. The CDR3 region has the DNA TGTGCCAGCAGCTTTCCGGGAGTGAGGAACGAGCAGTACTTC. This chain joins TRBV5-6 and TRBJ2-7; a weak D match, TRBD2 (6 bases). V gave up 2 bases and J gave up 5 bases, with 14 bases separating them. Germline V gene lookup returns CDR1 SGHDT and CDR2 YYEEEE. CDR3 length: 14 residues.